One and the same sample provided the 9 T cell receptor beta chains below, sequenced in a study of blood T cell repertoires in COVID-19. The repertoire was sequenced with immunoSEQ multiplex PCR; TCRdb's copy has only in-frame clones and lacks some. The sample has 70,000 to 100,000 clones; roughly 90% are singletons. The sample comprised peripheral blood. These receptors came from a man aged 55 to 70 with acute or convalescent COVID-19.

The chain couples TRBV7-2 to TRBJ2-2, with 7 bases aligning to TRBD1. The CDR3 covers 13 residues. The germline gives CDR1 SGHTA, CDR2 FQGNSA. The V segment lost 4 bases and the J segment 5 bases; nucleotides outside the gene matches: 1. CDR3 bases: TGTGCCAGCAGCTCGACAGGGACCGGGGAGCTGTTTTTT. This gives the protein CASSSTGTGELFF. The full variable domain, with the rest looked up from reference TRBV7-2 and TRBJ2-2, is GAGVSQSPSNKVTEKGKDVELRCDPISGHTALYWYRQSLGQGLEFLIYFQGNSAPDKSGLPSDRFSAERTGGSVSTLTIQRTQQEDSAVYLCASSSTGTGELFFGEGSRLTVL.

The V and J genes are TRBV6-2 or TRBV6-3 and TRBJ2-7; 8 bases agree with TRBD2. This CDR3 is 13 amino acids long. Trimming removed 6 bases from V and 6 bases from J; junction bases left unmatched: 7. Germline V gives CDR1 MNHEY, CDR2 SVGEGT. In nucleotides, the CDR3 is TGTGCCAGCAGCAGGGGACTAGGGGGCGAGCAGTACTTC. Protein sequence: CASSRGLGGEQYF.

J is TRBJ2-3 and V is TRBV11-3, with D possibly TRBD2 on 5 matching bases. CDR1 is SGHNT and CDR2 is YENEEA in the germline V gene. The CDR3 totals 13 residues. V shed 5 bases and J shed 9 bases, with 15 bases lying between them. CDR3 sequence (DNA): TGTGCCAGCAGCCCTCCCCCAACGGGAACGCAGTATTTT. Residues: CASSPPPTGTQYF.

The rearrangement joins TRBV10-3 to TRBJ2-7, with 9 bases aligning to TRBD1. Germline CDR1 and CDR2: ENHRY and SYGVKD. The CDR3 is made up of 16 amino acids. V lost 6 bases and J lost 2; bases outside the gene matches: 11. The CDR3 DNA reads as TGTGCCATCAGCCTCAGGACAGGGGAGGTAACCTACGAGCAGTACTTC. This sequence encodes CAISLRTGEVTYEQYF.

The chain uses TRBV27 and TRBJ2-7; D is uncertain. This CDR3 is built from 17 residues. V was pared by 6 bases and J by 0 bases, with 21 bases between. Germline loops: CDR1 MNHEY, CDR2 SMNVEV (reference sequence). The CDR3, as DNA: TGTGCCAGCAGGTACCGAGGCAGCCCTCTTAGCTCCTACGAGCAGTACTTC. It yields the protein CASRYRGSPLSSYEQYF.

This chain connects TRBV6-6 to TRBJ1-2; D is possibly TRBD1 (5 bases). CDR3 length equals 14 residues. CDR1 and CDR2 from the germline V gene are MNHNY and SVGAGI (reference sequence). V lost 0 bases and J 4 bases, leaving 9 bases between the germline ends. CDR3 protein: CASSYSAGPYGYTF. CDR3 bases: TGTGCCAGCAGTTACTCGGCAGGGCCCTATGGCTACACCTTC.

This clone was seen just once. The chain employs TRBV4-3 and TRBJ1-1, with no clear D. Between the trimmed V and J ends, which lost 0 bases and 4 bases, there was a span of 6 bases. The germline V gene has CDR1 LGHNA and CDR2 YSLEER. The CDR3 covers 13 residues. CDR3 DNA sequence: TGCGCCAGCAGCCAAGATATTCGCACTGAAGCTTTCTTT. Its translation is CASSQDIRTEAFF.

The genes are TRBV12-3 or TRBV12-4 and TRBJ1-4, with 10 bases matching TRBD1. The CDR3 sequence is 13 residues long. V lost 6 bases to trimming and J lost 8 bases; unmatched junction nucleotides: 3. This chain's CDR3 is CASRGQGSEKLFF. CDR3 nucleotides: TGTGCCAGCAGGGGACAGGGGAGCGAAAAACTGTTTTTT.

The V call is TRBV11-2, the J call TRBJ2-1; D uncertain. Germline values: CDR1 SGHAT, CDR2 FQNNGV. The CDR3 is 13 residues long. Trimming stripped 0 bases from V and 9 bases from J, with 9 bases between. The CDR3 region is CASSLEEGVEQFF. In nucleotides, the CDR3 is TGTGCCAGCAGCTTAGAGGAAGGAGTTGAGCAGTTCTTC.